A selection of T cell receptor beta chains follows, all from one sample in a study of T cell responses to AZD1222 COVID-19 vaccine. Some clones are missing from TCRdb's copy, which holds only in-frame ones; the method was immunoSEQ multiplex PCR. The table lists under 200,000 clones, about 90% of them singletons. This specimen consisted of peripheral blood, obtained 28 days after the second AZD1222 dose. The origin of the receptors is an adult who received the AZD1222 COVID-19 vaccine. Both conserved end residues are part of each CDR3. A D gene is named only where the DNA matches it firmly. The listing skips clone size in some rows; elsewhere it reads once, few, many or a size class.

J gene | V gene | D gene | clone size | CDR3 protein | CDR3 DNA
TRBJ2-3 | TRBV5-1 | TRBD1 | . | CASSRDSRTDTQYF | TGCGCCAGCAGCCGGGACAGCCGCACAGATACGCAGTATTTT
TRBJ1-3 | TRBV7-9 | . | . | CASSFPGNTIYF | TGTGCCAGCAGCTTTCCCGGAAACACCATATATTTT
TRBJ2-5 | TRBV11-1 | . | once | CASSFKETQYF | TGTGCCAGCAGCTTTAAAGAGACCCAGTACTTC
TRBJ2-1 | TRBV5-5 | TRBD1 | . | CASSPPRTGGRNEQFF | TGTGCCAGCAGCCCTCCTCGGACAGGGGGCCGGAATGAGCAGTTCTTC
TRBJ1-1 | TRBV6-5 | . | . | CASRGDTEAFF | TGTGCCAGCAGGGGGGACACTGAAGCTTTCTTT
TRBJ1-1 | TRBV6-5 | . | . | CASSYGGGITEAFF | TGTGCCAGCAGTTACGGCGGCGGAATCACTGAAGCTTTCTTT
TRBJ1-1 | TRBV18 | TRBD1 | . | CASSPDRVTEAFF | TGTGCCAGCTCCCCAGACAGGGTCACTGAAGCTTTCTTT
TRBJ1-2 | TRBV7-8 | TRBD1 | . | CASSSGQGKEDYGYTF | TGTGCCAGCAGCTCAGGACAGGGGAAGGAAGACTATGGCTACACCTTC
TRBJ1-5 | TRBV19 | . | . | CASMSGPFNKPQHF | TGTGCCAGTATGTCCGGGCCCTTCAATAAGCCCCAGCATTTT
TRBJ1-1 | TRBV4-1 | TRBD1 | . | CASSQVGTVNTEAFF | TGCGCCAGCAGCCAAGTGGGGACAGTCAACACTGAAGCTTTCTTT
TRBJ2-3 | TRBV30 | TRBD2 | . | CAWSVRGLAGGLTDTQYF | TGTGCCTGGAGTGTACGGGGACTAGCGGGGGGCCTCACAGATACGCAGTATTTT
TRBJ2-7 | TRBV6-5 | . | . | CASRRGHHYEQYF | TGTGCCAGCCGCCGGGGACACCACTACGAGCAGTACTTC
TRBJ2-3 | TRBV3-1/TRBV3-2 | TRBD2 | . | CASSQGELSGRGTDTQYF | TGTGCCAGCAGCCAAGGGGAATTGAGCGGGAGGGGAACAGATACGCAGTATTTT
TRBJ1-1 | TRBV7-3 | . | once | CASSPLPLGTTNTEAFF | TGTGCCAGCAGCCCACTCCCCCTCGGGACAACTAACACTGAAGCTTTCTTT
TRBJ1-4 | TRBV3-1/TRBV3-2 | . | . | CASSQESAVRGTNEKLFF | TGTGCCAGCAGCCAAGAGTCGGCTGTGCGGGGAACTAATGAAAAACTGTTTTTT
TRBJ2-1 | TRBV28 | . | medium-sized | CASSLGLDYNEQFF | TGTGCCAGCAGCCTAGGACTGGACTACAATGAGCAGTTCTTC
TRBJ1-2 | TRBV30 | . | . | CAWSRMSTNYGYTF | TGTGCCTGGAGTAGAATGAGTACTAACTATGGCTACACCTTC
TRBJ2-2 | TRBV4-2 | TRBD2 | . | CASSRGLSNTGELFF | TGTGCCAGCAGCAGGGGACTATCGAACACCGGGGAGCTGTTTTTT
TRBJ2-7 | TRBV12-3/TRBV12-4 | . | . | CASSTNAYEQYF | TGTGCCAGCAGCACCAACGCCTACGAGCAGTACTTC
TRBJ2-7 | TRBV24-1 | . | . | CATSVLGHFYEQYF | TGTGCCACCAGTGTCTTGGGACACTTCTACGAGCAGTACTTC
TRBJ1-5 | TRBV28 | TRBD1 | . | CASSRTGRSDQPQHF | TGTGCCAGCAGTCGGACAGGGCGAAGTGATCAGCCCCAGCATTTT
TRBJ1-1 | TRBV4-1 | . | . | CASSPPTGRSTEAFF | TGCGCCAGCAGCCCCCCGACAGGAAGGAGTACTGAAGCTTTCTTT
TRBJ2-1 | TRBV6-4 | TRBD2 | . | CASRPTSGSYNEQFF | TGTGCCAGCAGACCGACTAGCGGCTCCTACAATGAGCAGTTCTTC
TRBJ2-3 | TRBV7-2 | . | . | CASSLVGGGLSTDTQYF | TGTGCCAGCAGCTTAGTGGGAGGGGGACTAAGCACAGATACGCAGTATTTT
TRBJ1-2 | TRBV4-2 | . | once | CASSQVDHGYTF | TGTGCCAGCAGCCAAGTCGATCATGGCTACACCTTC
TRBJ1-2 | TRBV6-5 | . | . | CASSSTANYGYTF | TGTGCCAGCAGTTCGACAGCTAACTATGGCTACACCTTC
TRBJ1-1 | TRBV5-1 | TRBD1 | . | CASSGTGGASLNTEAFF | TGCGCCAGCAGCGGGACAGGGGGCGCGTCCCTGAACACTGAAGCTTTCTTT
TRBJ1-2 | TRBV12-3/TRBV12-4 | . | . | CASSYRTGYTF | TGTGCCAGCAGTTACCGAACTGGCTACACCTTC
TRBJ1-1 | TRBV18 | . | once | CASSPGFGNTEAFF | TGTGCCAGCTCACCAGGGTTCGGGAACACTGAAGCTTTCTTT
TRBJ2-5 | TRBV29-1 | . | . | CSVEDLGTRDLQETQYF | TGCAGCGTTGAAGATCTGGGTACAAGAGACCTCCAAGAGACCCAGTACTTC
TRBJ1-3 | TRBV3-1/TRBV3-2 | . | . | CASSQASGNTIYF | TGTGCCAGCAGCCAAGCGTCTGGAAACACCATATATTTT
TRBJ1-6 | TRBV14 | TRBD1 | . | CASSQVRGGVTPLHF | TGTGCCAGCAGCCAAGTAAGAGGGGGCGTGACACCCCTCCACTTT
TRBJ1-5 | TRBV28 | . | . | CASSSGLQPQHF | TGTGCCAGCAGTTCAGGGTTACAGCCCCAGCATTTT
TRBJ2-3 | TRBV7-2 | TRBD2 | . | CASSPVAGVYSSTDTQYF | TGTGCCAGCAGCCCGGTAGCGGGTGTTTACTCTAGCACAGATACGCAGTATTTT
TRBJ1-1 | TRBV27 | . | . | CASAEGGNEAFF | TGTGCCAGCGCAGAAGGAGGGAATGAAGCTTTCTTT
TRBJ2-6 | TRBV2 | . | . | CASSAEGPGANVLTF | TGTGCCAGCAGTGCCGAGGGGCCTGGGGCCAACGTCCTGACTTTC
TRBJ1-5 | TRBV28 | . | . | CASNLANQPQHF | TGTGCCAGCAACCTTGCCAATCAGCCCCAGCATTTT
TRBJ2-7 | TRBV21-1 | . | . | CASSNDTRGGSYEQYF | TGTGCCAGCAGCAATGATACACGGGGAGGATCCTACGAGCAGTACTTC
TRBJ2-3 | TRBV7-2 | . | . | CASSLTGRGADTQYF | TGTGCCAGCAGCTTGACGGGTCGAGGAGCGGATACGCAGTATTTT
TRBJ2-5 | TRBV2 | . | once | CASSEIGGRIQETQYF | TGTGCCAGCAGTGAAATCGGTGGGAGGATCCAAGAGACCCAGTACTTC
TRBJ1-4 | TRBV4-2 | . | once | CASSQAGISTNEKLFF | TGTGCCAGCAGCCAGGCGGGGATTTCAACTAATGAAAAACTGTTTTTT